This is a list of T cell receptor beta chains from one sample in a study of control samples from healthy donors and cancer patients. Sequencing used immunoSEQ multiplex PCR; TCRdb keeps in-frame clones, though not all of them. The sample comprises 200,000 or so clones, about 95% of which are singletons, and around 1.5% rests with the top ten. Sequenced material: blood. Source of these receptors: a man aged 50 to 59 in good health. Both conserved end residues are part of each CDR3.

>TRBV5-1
CASSRAGEEGQPQHF
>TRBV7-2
CASSFSYGSGNTIYF
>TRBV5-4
CASTRNVGGAGELFF
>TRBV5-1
CASSFPGMTEAFF
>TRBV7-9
CASSLVAGDLSPLHF
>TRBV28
CASSFYRTGHYGYTF
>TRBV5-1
CASSSREEGGYTF
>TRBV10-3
CAISEPQGGSPLHF
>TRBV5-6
CASSLERGAYEQYF
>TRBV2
CASSEYNYGYTF
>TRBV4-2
CASSGGGWTGQPQHF
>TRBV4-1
CASSPRRNTEAFF
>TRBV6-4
CASSPGGAGNEQFF
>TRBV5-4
CASSARGRNYGYTF
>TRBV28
CASSPLQGANTEAFF
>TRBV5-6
CASSLETVNTEAFF
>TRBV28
CASSSGALEAFF
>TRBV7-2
CASRDYPQETQYF
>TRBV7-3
CASSLRQSTEAFF
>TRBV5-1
CASSLGVSTDTQYF
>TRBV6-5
CASSRQQGKDGYTF
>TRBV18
CASSPGTGQQPQHF
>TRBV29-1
CSVPRTGGGENTEAFF
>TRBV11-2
CASSPENPRDEKLFF
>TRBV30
CAWSSWDSSNQPQHF
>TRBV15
CATSGGLLSMDSNQPQHF
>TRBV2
CASSYNLGDQPQHF
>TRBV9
CASSPTSADYGYTF
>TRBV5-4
CASSLEDRGGYTF
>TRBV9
CASSTGGIHSPLHF
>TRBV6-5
CASSMSRSHYGYTF
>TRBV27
CASSPRPPSEDHSPLHF
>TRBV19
CATAGQGYEQYF
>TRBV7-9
CASSGSGGASYNEQFF
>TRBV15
CATSSQTKPGAANEQFF
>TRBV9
CASSVDLGSPLHF
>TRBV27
CASRRQGTGELFF
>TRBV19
CASNDRYNSPLHF
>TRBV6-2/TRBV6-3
CASGPWGYQGPDNEQFF
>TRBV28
CASSGDGLNEKLFF
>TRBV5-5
CASSRDPNLDNQPQHF
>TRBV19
CASSMIGGMEPQHF
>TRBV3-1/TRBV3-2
CASSRATGELFF
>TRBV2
CASRGTSDTDTQYF
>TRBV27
CASSLSRTTLGAGIYEQYF
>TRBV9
CASSVGRNTEAFF
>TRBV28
CASSPLGRAVKETQYF
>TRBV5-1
CASRVRRNTEAFF